These 14 T cell receptor beta chains originate from one sample sequenced in a study of T cell changes during pregnancy in multiple sclerosis. Data came from immunoSEQ multiplex PCR; TCRdb stores just in-frame clones and leaves some out. The data show tens of thousands of clones, roughly 90% seen once. The source was CD8+ T cells from peripheral blood mononuclear cells, collected before pregnancy. All receptors come from a female donor with multiple sclerosis, enrolled in a pregnancy study.

The chain recombines TRBV4-1 with TRBJ2-1; 12 bases map to TRBD1. The CDR3 has 14 residues. Per germline, CDR1 MGHRA and CDR2 YSYEKL. The J segment lost 8 bases and the V segment lost 3 bases, leaving 2 bases of the junction unmatched. CDR3 bases: TGCGCCAGCAGCCAGGGACAGGGGGCCCATGAGCAGTTCTTC. Amino acid sequence: CASSQGQGAHEQFF.

This clone has more than one count but fewer than ten. The sample carries other DNA sequences with the same CDR3. The J gene is TRBJ2-1, the V gene TRBV5-5; TRBD2 is a possible D gene (6 bases). The V gene lost 3 bases and the J gene lost 10 bases, with 11 bases spanning the gap. The CDR3 is made up of 12 amino acids. Germline assignment: CDR1 SGHKS and CDR2 YYEKEE (reference sequence). The CDR3 protein is CASSWTGEEQFF. The CDR3, as DNA: TGTGCCAGCAGCTGGACGGGGGAAGAGCAGTTCTTC.

In its sample, this clone was seen a few times. V is TRBV9 and J is TRBJ1-1; tentatively, D is TRBD1 (5 bases). V was shortened by 0 bases and J by 2 bases, with 14 bases between the two germline ends. The CDR3 loop spans 16 amino acids. CDR1 is SGDLS, CDR2 YYNGEE, per germline. Here the CDR3 reads CASSVARQRGNTEAFF. CDR3 in DNA: TGTGCCAGCAGCGTAGCTAGACAGCGGGGAAACACTGAAGCTTTCTTT.

This rearrangement joins TRBV4-3 to TRBJ1-2; D perhaps matches TRBD1 (5 bases). V was trimmed by 1 base and J by 8 bases, leaving 11 bases between them. The CDR3 totals 13 residues. Looked up from germline, CDR1 is LGHNA and CDR2 is YSLEER. Here the CDR3 reads CASSQGWGRGYTF. The DNA of the CDR3 is TGCGCCAGCAGCCAAGGGTGGGGCCGGGGCTACACCTTC.

V and J are TRBV7-6 and TRBJ2-5; D not certain. V gave up 0 bases and J gave up 5 bases, with 13 bases separating them. This CDR3 spans 15 amino acids. Per the germline V gene, CDR1 is SGHVS and CDR2 is FNYEAQ. The CDR3 DNA sequence: TGTGCCAGCAGCTTAGCCGGTTTTTCCTCGGAGACCCAGTACTTC. It yields the protein CASSLAGFSSETQYF. Complete variable domain (other parts from reference TRBV7-6 and TRBJ2-5): GAGVSQSPRYKVTKRGQDVALRCDPISGHVSLYWYRQALGQGPEFLTYFNYEAQQDKSGLPNDRFSAERPEGSISTLTIQRTEQRDSAMYRCASSLAGFSSETQYFGPGTRLLVL.

The CDR3 region is CASSLPGQSSGNTIYF. The DNA for the CDR3 is TGTGCCAGCAGCCTACCGGGACAGTCATCTGGAAACACCATATATTTT. This chain joins TRBV7-9 and TRBJ1-3, with 7 bases that match TRBD1. CDR1 and CDR2 (germline): SEHNR, FQNEAQ (reference sequence). V shed 5 bases, J shed 1 base, and the junction held 8 bases outside the gene matches. This CDR3 has 16 amino acids.

J is TRBJ2-7 and V is TRBV15; 11 positions agree with TRBD1. The V segment lost 4 bases and the J segment 2 bases; nucleotides outside the gene matches: 1. Germline CDR1 reads LNHNV; CDR2 reads YYDKDF (reference sequence). The CDR3 loop spans 14 amino acids. CDR3 in amino acids: CATSTGQGAYEQYF. CDR3 DNA sequence: TGTGCCACCAGCACGGGACAGGGGGCCTACGAGCAGTACTTC.

The chain is built from TRBV27 and TRBJ1-1; D perhaps matches TRBD1 (6 bases). CDR1 is MNHEY, CDR2 SMNVEV, per germline (reference sequence). The CDR3 covers 13 residues. The ends were cut back, 8 bases at V and 1 base at J, with 11 bases in the middle. The CDR3 loop reads CASGTTGNTEAFF. The DNA for the CDR3 is TGTGCCAGCGGCACGACAGGGAACACTGAAGCTTTCTTT.

This chain joins TRBV29-1 and TRBJ1-2, with TRBD1 matching over 7 bases. The V and J ends lost 2 bases and 6 bases, in that order; junction bases with no gene match: 6. CDR1 is SQVTM, CDR2 ANQGSEA, per germline. The CDR3 is 13 amino acids. DNA of the CDR3: TGCAGCGTTGAAAGTATAGGGGGCGATGGCTACACCTTC. This encodes CSVESIGGDGYTF.

Written as DNA, the CDR3 is TGTGCCAGCAGCCAAGATCCGGGGACACCTAATTCACCCCTCCACTTT. Translating it yields CASSQDPGTPNSPLHF. The chain has TRBV4-2 and TRBJ1-6; a weak D match, TRBD1 (6 bases). V was pared by 0 bases and J by 6 bases, with 12 bases between. Germline loops: CDR1 LGHNA, CDR2 YNFKEQ. CDR3 length equals 16 residues.

V is TRBV28 and J is TRBJ2-5; 8 positions agree with TRBD1. The CDR3 is made up of 15 amino acids. With 7 bases clipped from V and 1 base from J, the junction kept 8 bases outside the gene matches. The germline CDR1 and CDR2 sequences are MDHEN and SYDVKM. The CDR3 protein is CASTPGQEAQETQYF. The CDR3 DNA follows: TGTGCCAGCACCCCGGGACAGGAGGCCCAAGAGACCCAGTACTTC.

The genes are TRBV5-8 and TRBJ2-7; 7 nucleotides agree with TRBD1. From germline, CDR1 is SGHTS and CDR2 YDEGEE. The CDR3 has 16 amino acids. The trim removed 2 bases at V and 3 bases at J, leaving 11 bases unmatched. In DNA, the CDR3 is TGTGCCAGCAGCTTACAGGGGCTAAGGGTCGACTACGAGCAGTACTTC. Its protein is CASSLQGLRVDYEQYF.

The J gene is TRBJ2-7, the V gene TRBV7-3, with D maybe TRBD2 (7 bases). Germline-derived CDR1 and CDR2 are SGHTA and FQGTGA. This CDR3 region has 17 residues. V lost 3 bases to trimming and J lost 1 base, with 19 bases between them. CDR3 sequence: CASSFPGSGDTSYEQYF. The CDR3 DNA reads as TGTGCCAGCAGCTTCCCCGGGAGCGGGGACACGTCCTACGAGCAGTACTTC. Drawing the rest from reference TRBV7-3 and TRBJ2-7, the complete variable domain is GAGVSQTPSNKVTEKGKYVELRCDPISGHTALYWYRQSLGQGPEFLIYFQGTGAADDSGLPNDRFFAVRPEGSVSTLKIQRTERGDSAVYLCASSFPGSGDTSYEQYFGPGTRLTVT.

The chain uses TRBV6-7 and TRBJ1-4; weak D call: TRBD1 (6 bases). TRBV6-7 is given ORF status, its function remaining uncertain. Between the trimmed V and J ends, which lost 5 bases and 8 bases, there was a span of 18 bases. The CDR3 runs to 15 residues. The CDR3, as DNA: TGTGCCAGCAGTGAACAGGGATCCGAAGGGGAAAAACTGTTTTTT. Protein sequence: CASSEQGSEGEKLFF.